This T cell receptor (beta chain) was documented in a study of blood T cell repertoires in COVID-19. Across the whole study: Italy, Spain and the United States were the sources of the convalescent and acute COVID-19 samples. T cells, B-cell-depleted T cells, or PBMCs supplied cDNA or gDNA.

V was trimmed by 7 bases and J by 1 base, leaving 14 bases between them. The germline V gene has CDR1 MDHEN and CDR2 SYDVKM. This CDR3 region has 15 residues. TCRdb's table, derived via immunoSEQ multiplex PCR, lists solely in-frame clones and lacks some. The top ten clones hold more than 7% of a sample with roughly 210,000 clones, about nine tenths of them seen once. Allocation to cohorts depended on clinical history reported by the participants. This clonotype originated in a man aged 25-40 years in a cohort exposed to, infected with or recovered from COVID-19 (not recorded which). V is TRBV28 and J is TRBJ1-5, with D possibly being TRBD1 (6 bases). Sequenced sample: PBMCs or T cells enriched from blood (not recorded which). CDR3 sequence reads: CASNPTTGSNQPQHF. The CDR3 DNA reads TGTGCCAGCAACCCCACCACAGGGAGCAATCAGCCCCAGCATTTT.